This record covers a single T cell receptor (beta chain). Sorting produced populations that all topped 98% purity. The data are from a study of beta chain features in type 1 diabetes. After removal of 3 bases from V and 6 bases from J, the junction contained 7 bases not matched to a gene. Germline values: CDR1 LGHNA, CDR2 YSLEER. There are 15 residues in the CDR3. Expressed TCRB transcripts were sequenced, since all the RNA that had been isolated was reverse transcribed. Clones were sequenced by immunoSEQ multiplex PCR, and TCRdb holds only the in-frame ones, with some missing. The table lists 200,000 to 250,000 clones, 68% of them singletons.

The chain is built from TRBV4-3 and TRBJ2-1; 8 nucleotides align to TRBD2. This clonotype was sampled from a man aged 25 to 40 in good health. Sequencing was done on a sample of naive CD4+ T cells from blood. The CDR3 DNA reads TGCGCCAGCAGCCACCCGGGACTAGGGGGCAATGAGCAGTTCTTC. This gives the protein CASSHPGLGGNEQFF.